The 5 T cell receptor beta chains below come from one sample, sequenced in a study of blood T cell repertoires in COVID-19 (dated by TCRdb to between 2020 and 2021). Receptor amplification or capture employed the immunoSEQ multiplex PCR assay. TCRdb retrieved this table from immuneACCESS and kept in-frame rearrangements only. Not all clones are present; in checked studies, unresolved V genes account for under half, and no reason is known for the remainder. The sample table shows 80,000 or so clones, and approximately 86% are seen once. 18% of the sample is in the top ten clones. Specimen: peripheral blood. These receptors all stem from a human donor in a cohort sampled during active COVID-19.

The CDR3 region has the DNA TGTGCCAGCAGCTTGGCCCGAACGGGACTGATTAATGAAAAACTGTTTTTT. It encodes CASSLARTGLINEKLFF. The chain has TRBV5-5 and TRBJ1-4; a weak D match, TRBD1 (5 bases). The V gene lost 0 bases and the J gene lost 4 bases, with 16 bases spanning the gap. The germline V gene encodes CDR1 SGHKS and CDR2 YYEKEE (reference sequence). The CDR3 is 17 residues long.

The gene calls are TRBV30 and TRBJ2-3, with D unclear. The CDR3 spans 11 residues. CDR1 GTSNPN and CDR2 SVGIG come from the germline V gene (reference sequence). V dropped 3 bases and J dropped 2 bases, with 3 bases sitting between them. The CDR3 nucleotides read TGTGCCTGGAGCAACACAGATACGCAGTATTTT. The encoded protein is CAWSNTDTQYF.

Only one count was recorded for this clone. This sequence joins TRBV24-1 and TRBJ2-2, with a possible D match to TRBD1 (6 bases). Germline CDR1 is KGHDR and CDR2 is SFDVKD. Trimming removed 2 bases at V and 1 base at J, with 10 bases between. CDR3 length equals 16 residues. This chain's CDR3 is CATSDSPGQNTGELFF. The CDR3 nucleotides are TGTGCCACCAGTGATTCTCCGGGACAGAACACCGGGGAGCTGTTTTTT.

This CDR3 is CATSDSSGGRSDNEQFF. The CDR3 region has the DNA TGTGCCACCAGTGATTCTAGCGGGGGGAGGTCTGACAATGAGCAGTTCTTC. J is TRBJ2-1 and V is TRBV24-1; the match to TRBD2 covers 11 bases. CDR3 length: 17 residues. The V segment lost 2 bases and the J segment 5 bases; nucleotides outside the gene matches: 7. The germline gives CDR1 KGHDR, CDR2 SFDVKD.

The chain employs TRBV28 and TRBJ1-2; tentatively, D is TRBD1 (5 bases). This CDR3 spans 12 amino acids. Trimming cost V 7 bases and J 3 bases, with 9 bases left between them. CDR1 is MDHEN and CDR2 is SYDVKM in the germline V gene. The CDR3 spells CASTGFHYGYTF. Written as DNA, the CDR3 is TGTGCCAGCACAGGGTTCCACTATGGCTACACCTTC.